This T cell receptor beta chain appears in the sequencing data of a study of blood T cells in healthy people across ages. General study points: Both higher diversity and more naive CD4+ cells marked long-lived donors when set against aged donors. Age advanced and TCR beta diversity per million T cells fell, roughly linearly.

With respect to this clonotype: Antigen specificity is unknown.

The germline V gene encodes CDR1 DFQATT and CDR2 SNEGSKA (reference sequence). The CDR3 has 15 amino acids. V was cut by 0 bases and J by 0 bases, with 11 bases left in between. Peripheral blood samples of around 11 milliliters were drawn from each donor. It was with a sample-barcoded 5' primer and a J-beta primer mix that a second PCR of roughly 6 to 11 cycles was run. TCRdb reprocessed the 5' RACE reads with MiXCR, giving one entry per CDR3 protein. Of about 680,000 distinct CDR3 sequences listed, about 52% are singletons. Sample: blood. The sequence came from a woman aged 55-70 years in good health. The chain uses TRBV20-1 and TRBJ2-5, with D unresolved. The CDR3 sequence is CSARDPRADQETQYF. In DNA form, the CDR3 reads TGCAGTGCTAGAGATCCACGTGCGGACCAAGAGACCCAGTACTTC.